These 18 T cell receptor beta chains were sequenced from one sample in a study of tumor and adjacent non-tumor tissue in lung cancer. The library came from three nested PCR rounds adapted from ARM-PCR protocols. Using its own MiXCR run on the multiplex PCR reads, TCRdb lists one record per CDR3 protein. The repertoire holds 60,000 to 85,000 distinct CDR3 sequences, with about 80% as singletons. No cell sorting was done before RNA was extracted from the tissue. This non-tumor lung sample came from over 3 cm beyond the tumor edge. Source material: distant non-tumor lung tissue. All receptors come from a man aged 70 or older with non-small cell lung cancer.

Regarding this clonotype: A read error may produce the germline difference seen at one junction end. The chain links TRBV20-1 to TRBJ2-7, with 7 bases identical to TRBD2. CDR1 is DFQATT, CDR2 SNEGSKA, per germline (reference sequence). This CDR3 spans 15 amino acids. The CDR3 spells CSVRGVLARTYEQYF. The DNA for the CDR3 is TGCAGTGTTAGAGGAGTACTAGCGAGGACCTACGAGCAGTACTTC.

Concerning this clonotype itself: A much larger clone sits a single nucleotide away, making a read error possible. The chain joins TRBV4-1 to TRBJ2-7, with 7 bases identical to TRBD2. CDR1 MGHRA and CDR2 YSYEKL come from the germline V gene. This CDR3 comprises 14 residues. CDR3 nucleotide sequence: TGCGCCAGCAGCCTGGGGGGGAGCACCTACGAGCTGTACTTC. It yields the protein CASSLGGSTYELYF.

This clonotype was seen only once. V usage is TRBV12-2 and J usage is TRBJ2-5; the table's D gene call, TRBD1, was not cross checked with the DNA. TRBV12-2 is reported as a pseudogene. This CDR3 is 15 amino acids long. The CDR3 DNA sequence: TGTGCCAGCTGCCCGGGGACAGTTTGGCAGGAGACACAGTACTTC. Translated, it gives CASCPGTVWQETQYF.

A single count supports this clonotype. Germline and junction disagree at one end, which may indicate a read error. V gene TRBV7-9 combines with J gene TRBJ1-6; possibly TRBD1 for D (6 bases). This CDR3 comprises 12 residues. Germline V gene lookup returns CDR1 SEHNR and CDR2 FQNEAQ (reference sequence). CDR3: CTSSNRASSLHF. For the CDR3, the DNA is TGTACCAGCAGCAACAGGGCTTCATCCCTCCACTTT.

To note about this clonotype: The conserved phenylalanine or tryptophan normally closing the CDR3 is absent here, so this likely arose from a read error. The V and J genes are TRBV6-2 or TRBV6-3 and TRBJ1-1; D perhaps matches TRBD1 (6 bases). This CDR3 is built from 15 residues. In germline, CDR1 is MNHEY, CDR2 SVGEGT. The chain's CDR3 is CTSRPSVGQRRDAFL. As DNA, the CDR3 is TGTACCAGCCGACCTTCTGTGGGACAAAGAAGAGATGCTTTCTTA.

Concerning this clonotype itself: This clone may be a read error of a much larger clone one base away. V and J are TRBV28 and TRBJ2-1; 14 nucleotides align to TRBD2. Germline values: CDR1 MDHEN, CDR2 SYDVKM. CDR3 size: 18 residues. The CDR3 DNA reads TGTGTCAGCAGTTCGGGACTAGCGGGGGAAGAGCTGTACAATGAGCAGTTCTTC. It encodes CVSSSGLAGEELYNEQFF.

The V gene is TRBV12-3 or TRBV12-4, the J gene TRBJ2-3; D is unclear. Trimming took off 3 bases at V and 11 bases at J, with 18 bases between the two ends. The CDR3 spans 14 residues. CDR3 sequence reads: CASSLGQPNSRQYF. The DNA for the CDR3 is TGTGCCAGCAGTTTGGGCCAACCCAATTCGAGGCAGTATTTT.

Notes on this clonotype: Sequence at one end of the junction differs from germline and may be a read error. V and J are TRBV4-2 and TRBJ1-4, with a possible D match to TRBD1 (5 bases). Germline values: CDR1 LGHNA, CDR2 YNFKEQ. This CDR3 spans 17 amino acids. The CDR3 region has the DNA TGTGCCAGCAACCAAGTACCGTTGGGGGTAGCTAATCGAAATCTGTTTTTT. This encodes CASNQVPLGVANRNLFF.

A remark on this clonotype: A read error is possible here, since a much larger clone lies one base away. V gene TRBV4-2 combines with J gene TRBJ2-1; 10 nucleotides agree with TRBD1. Germline V gene lookup returns CDR1 LGHNA and CDR2 YNFKEQ. CDR3 length: 16 residues. The CDR3 reads CASSQKTGGAYKEQFF. The CDR3 nucleotides are TGTGCCAGCAGCCAAAAGACAGGGGGCGCTTACAAAGAGCAGTTCTTC.

To note about this clonotype: A much larger clone sits a single nucleotide away, making a read error possible. The gene calls are TRBV6-1 and TRBJ2-5, with D possibly being TRBD2 (7 bases). The CDR3 runs 13 residues. Germline CDR1 is MNHNS and CDR2 is SASEGT. Here the CDR3 DNA reads TGTGACACGGAGTGGAGGGGGGGGGAGACCCAGTACTTC. It translates to CDTEWRGGETQYF.

This clonotype has just a few counts. The junction and the germline gene differ at one end; a read error may be behind it. The chain combines TRBV28 with TRBJ2-5; D is possibly TRBD2 (5 bases). Germline CDR1 and CDR2: MDHEN and SYDVKM. The length of the CDR3 is 14 residues. For the CDR3, the DNA is TGTGCCAGCAGTCCCCGGAGGCTCCAAGAGACTCAGTACTTC. Translation gives CASSPRRLQETQYF.

As for this clonotype: Because the CDR3 is missing its conserved closing phenylalanine or tryptophan, this is likely a read error. The V and J genes are TRBV4-3 and TRBJ2-3; 10 bases agree with TRBD2. This CDR3 comprises 17 residues. The germline CDR1 and CDR2 sequences are LGHNA and YSLEER. The CDR3 sequence: CANGQDGPSGRTDTQYY. The CDR3 DNA reads TGTGCCAACGGCCAAGATGGGCCTAGCGGGAGAACAGATACGCAGTATTAT.

The CDR3 sequence: CASGFGWNEQFF. CDR3 DNA sequence: TGTGCTAGTGGTTTTGGGTGGAATGAGCAGTTCTTC. The chain joins TRBV12-5 to TRBJ2-1; D is unclear. Germline CDR1 and CDR2: LGHNT and FRNRAP. This CDR3 region has 12 residues. With 3 bases removed from V and 7 bases from J, the gap between germline ends came to 7 bases.

This sequence joins TRBV4-3 and TRBJ1-4; unclear D gene. V lost 0 bases to trimming and J lost 8 bases, with 16 bases between them. This CDR3 contains 16 residues. Germline values: CDR1 LGHNA, CDR2 YSLEER. Here the CDR3 reads CASSQDTRAQGEKLFF. The CDR3 DNA reads TGCGCCAGCAGCCAAGATACAAGGGCCCAAGGGGAAAAACTGTTTTTT.

In regard to this clonotype: At one end the junction does not follow the germline gene, possibly because of a read error. The chain combines TRBV14 with TRBJ2-7, with a weak D call TRBD1 (5 bases). This CDR3 has 14 amino acids. CDR1 SGHDN and CDR2 FVKESK come from the germline V gene. The CDR3 DNA sequence: TGTGTCAGCAGCCAACAGACTCAGGGTCTCGAGCAGCACTTC. Translated: CVSSQQTQGLEQHF. The whole variable domain, filled in from reference TRBV14 and TRBJ2-7, reads EAGVTQFPSHSVIEKGQTVTLRCDPISGHDNLYWYRRVMGKEIKFLLHFVKESKQDESGMPNNRFLAERTGGTYSTLKVQPAELEDSGVYFCVSSQQTQGLEQHFGPGTRLTVT.

The CDR3 is CGNSPGTFGQETQYF. CDR3 in DNA: TGTGGCAACAGCCCGGGGACGTTTGGGCAAGAGACCCAGTACTTC. V gene TRBV11-2 combines with J gene TRBJ2-5; possibly TRBD1 or TRBD2 for D (5 bases each). The CDR3 has 15 amino acids. Per the germline V gene, CDR1 is SGHAT and CDR2 is FQNNGV.

This clonotype is a singleton in its sample. The chain links TRBV11-1 to TRBJ2-7; D may be TRBD1 (5 bases). Germline CDR1 SGHAT, CDR2 FQDESV (reference sequence). V shed 5 bases and J shed 8 bases, with 19 bases lying between them. There are 14 residues in the CDR3. The CDR3 is CASSTRVADYKQYF. The DNA for the CDR3 is TGTGCCAGCAGCACCAGGGTTGCAGATTATAAGCAGTACTTC.

This chain uses TRBV10-3 with TRBJ2-1; 7 positions match TRBD2. The CDR3 sequence is 12 residues long. V trimming: 8 bases; J trimming: 12 bases; junction bases outside the gene matches: 10. Germline-derived CDR1 and CDR2 are ENHRY and SYGVKD. The DNA of the CDR3 is TGTGCCATCGGGCGGGAGATCGATGGGCAGTTCTTC. Residues: CAIGREIDGQFF.